This T cell receptor (beta chain) was identified during a study of cytomegalovirus exposure and HLA in healthy donors. Study outcomes and limitations: Indistinguishable V segments such as TRBV6-2 and TRBV6-3 were excluded. Many donors carried some public TCRs, although rarity characterized most TCR sequences. In presence/absence analyses, roughly uniform sequencing depth across donors was assumed. The records held CMV serostatus as the only immune exposure information.

The PCR made use of 60 Vbeta and 13 Jbeta primers. Repertoires were generated with immunoSEQ multiplex PCR, while TCRdb's copy carries only in-frame clones and drops some. The table records under 85,000 clones, 65% to 80% of them present only once. The germline gives CDR1 SGDLS, CDR2 YYNGEE. Trimming removed 4 bases from V and 5 bases from J; junction bases left unmatched: 6. The CDR3 has 14 amino acids. With regard to this clone: The target antigen is unknown.

The V call is TRBV9, the J call TRBJ2-5; TRBD1 agrees at 9 bases. The specimen was PBMCs. This receptor was identified in a man between 40 and 49 years old in good health and CMV-seropositive. The DNA for the CDR3 is TGTGCCAGCAGCCTCCGGACAGGGGATGAGACCCAGTACTTC. Protein: CASSLRTGDETQYF.